Listed below are T cell receptor beta chains from one sample, sequenced in a study of T cell changes during pregnancy in multiple sclerosis. Assay used: immunoSEQ multiplex PCR; TCRdb lists only in-frame clones, some missing. This sample yields tens of thousands of clones, of which roughly 92% are seen a single time; roughly 1.5% belongs to the top ten. The sequencing used peripheral blood, collected in the second trimester of pregnancy. These receptors all stem from a female donor with multiple sclerosis, enrolled in a pregnancy study. The CDR3 runs from the conserved cysteine through the conserved F or W. D genes are given only for firm matches. Part of the rows lack a size; the others show once, few, many or a class for expanded clones.

V: TRBV29-1; D: .; J: TRBJ1-1; size: few; DNA: TGCAGCGTGAACCCAGGAGAAGCTTTCTTT; CDR3: CSVNPGEAFF
V: TRBV9; D: .; J: TRBJ2-7; size: .; DNA: TGTGCCAGCAGCGTTGCGGTCTTGAGCCACGAGCAGTACTTC; CDR3: CASSVAVLSHEQYF
V: TRBV2; D: .; J: TRBJ2-1; size: .; DNA: TGTGCCAGCAAGGGGGAGCCGAATGAGCAGTTCTTC; CDR3: CASKGEPNEQFF
V: TRBV25-1; D: .; J: TRBJ2-3; size: .; DNA: TGTGCCAGCAGTGAAGGCGGTAGCACAGATACGCAGTATTTT; CDR3: CASSEGGSTDTQYF
V: TRBV9; D: TRBD2; J: TRBJ2-7; size: .; DNA: TGTGCCAGCAGCGTAACCCCGACTAGCGGCGAGCAGTACTTC; CDR3: CASSVTPTSGEQYF
V: TRBV29-1; D: TRBD2; J: TRBJ2-5; size: .; DNA: TGCAGCGTCCGCAGACTAGCGGGAGGGGAGACCCAGTACTTC; CDR3: CSVRRLAGGETQYF
V: TRBV5-4; D: .; J: TRBJ1-2; size: .; DNA: TGTGCCAGCAGGGAACAGGGAATATATGGCTACACCTTC; CDR3: CASREQGIYGYTF
V: TRBV25-1; D: .; J: TRBJ2-7; size: .; DNA: TGTGCCAGCAGGAGGGGGACCGACTCCTACGAGCAGTACTTC; CDR3: CASRRGTDSYEQYF
V: TRBV4-1; D: TRBD2; J: TRBJ2-5; size: .; DNA: TGCGCCAGCAGCCCCGGACTAGCGGGGTACCAAGAGACCCAGTACTTC; CDR3: CASSPGLAGYQETQYF
V: TRBV29-1; D: .; J: TRBJ1-5; size: .; DNA: TGCAGCGTTGAATCGGGGAACAATCAGCCCCAGCATTTT; CDR3: CSVESGNNQPQHF
V: TRBV18; D: .; J: TRBJ2-7; size: .; DNA: TGTGCCAGCTCAATCGCCGGAGCGGGCCCCGCCTACGAGCAGTACTTC; CDR3: CASSIAGAGPAYEQYF
V: TRBV7-6; D: .; J: TRBJ2-7; size: once; DNA: TGTGCCAGCAGCTTGCCCGGTTCCTACGAGCAGTACTTC; CDR3: CASSLPGSYEQYF
V: TRBV5-1; D: .; J: TRBJ2-5; size: .; DNA: TGCGCCAGCAGCTTGCCTAGCTTACGGGAGACCCAGTACTTC; CDR3: CASSLPSLRETQYF
V: TRBV29-1; D: .; J: TRBJ1-2; size: few; DNA: TGCAGCGTTGACGGGTTAGGCCATGGCTACACCTTC; CDR3: CSVDGLGHGYTF
V: TRBV27; D: .; J: TRBJ2-7; size: once; DNA: TGTGCCAGTGGAGGGGGCTACTACGAGCAGTACTTC; CDR3: CASGGGYYEQYF
V: TRBV7-9; D: .; J: TRBJ2-7; size: .; DNA: TGTGCCAGCAGCTTGATGGCGGGCCAAGGCGAGCAGTACTTC; CDR3: CASSLMAGQGEQYF
V: TRBV19; D: TRBD2; J: TRBJ2-2; size: few; DNA: TGTGCCAGTAAATGGGGGGGAGGGAACACCGGGGAGCTGTTTTTT; CDR3: CASKWGGGNTGELFF
V: TRBV19; D: TRBD2; J: TRBJ2-2; size: .; DNA: TGTGCCAGTAGAGTAGCGGGAGGCCCGGGCACCGGGGAGCTGTTTTTT; CDR3: CASRVAGGPGTGELFF
V: TRBV6-1; D: .; J: TRBJ1-5; size: .; DNA: TGTGCCAGCAGTGAAGCACAGGGTCGGCAGCCCCAGCATTTT; CDR3: CASSEAQGRQPQHF
V: TRBV11-2; D: TRBD2; J: TRBJ2-7; size: .; DNA: TGTGCCAGCAGCTTAACCAGCGGGAGGGCCGAAGAGCAGTACTTC; CDR3: CASSLTSGRAEEQYF
V: TRBV18; D: .; J: TRBJ2-3; size: once; DNA: TGTGCCAGCTCACCCATTACAGGGGATACGCAGTATTTT; CDR3: CASSPITGDTQYF
V: TRBV19; D: .; J: TRBJ2-7; size: .; DNA: TGTGCCAGTACCCCGACGGGGGTCCACGAGCAGTACTTC; CDR3: CASTPTGVHEQYF
V: TRBV12-5; D: TRBD2; J: TRBJ2-7; size: .; DNA: TGTGCTAGTGGTTTTGAGCTCCCCGGGACTAGCGGCTACGAGCAGTACTTC; CDR3: CASGFELPGTSGYEQYF
V: TRBV27; D: .; J: TRBJ1-2; size: .; DNA: TGTGCCAGCAAGACTGCGGCCCTCTATGGCTACACCTTC; CDR3: CASKTAALYGYTF
V: TRBV29-1; D: TRBD1; J: TRBJ1-2; size: .; DNA: TGCAGCGTTGTCCTTGGACAGGACCGAGCTAACTATGGCTACACCTTC; CDR3: CSVVLGQDRANYGYTF
V: TRBV20-1; D: .; J: TRBJ2-1; size: .; DNA: TGCAGTGCAAGCTTGACGGGTGAGCAGTTCTTC; CDR3: CSASLTGEQFF
V: TRBV28; D: TRBD1; J: TRBJ2-7; size: .; DNA: TGTGCCAGCAGCCCTCTTTTTGTGACAGGGGGCGACGAGCAGTACTTC; CDR3: CASSPLFVTGGDEQYF
V: TRBV27; D: TRBD2; J: TRBJ2-5; size: .; DNA: TGTGCCAGCAGTTTATCCCCCGGGACTAGCGACGAGACCCAGTACTTC; CDR3: CASSLSPGTSDETQYF
V: TRBV6-5; D: .; J: TRBJ2-7; size: few; DNA: TGTGCCAGCAGAATTGGACAAAGCTACGAGCAGTACTTC; CDR3: CASRIGQSYEQYF
V: TRBV27; D: TRBD1; J: TRBJ2-7; size: once; DNA: TGTGCCAGCAGTTCACCGGGACAGGAGCCCTACGAGCAGTACTTC; CDR3: CASSSPGQEPYEQYF
V: TRBV28; D: TRBD1; J: TRBJ1-2; size: .; DNA: TGTGCCAGCAGTGCCGGGACAGGGTATGGCTACACCTTC; CDR3: CASSAGTGYGYTF
V: TRBV29-1; D: .; J: TRBJ1-3; size: .; DNA: TGCAGCGTTGAAGATCGCGACGCGGGATTCTCTGGAAACACCATATATTTT; CDR3: CSVEDRDAGFSGNTIYF
V: TRBV28; D: TRBD1; J: TRBJ1-4; size: .; DNA: TGTGCCAGCAGTTTGTTACCGGGACAGGCGGGTGAAAAACTGTTTTTT; CDR3: CASSLLPGQAGEKLFF
V: TRBV28; D: TRBD2; J: TRBJ2-1; size: once; DNA: TGTGCCAGCACTTTAACTGGGGGGGGACGTATGCAGTTCTTC; CDR3: CASTLTGGGRMQFF
V: TRBV4-3; D: TRBD1; J: TRBJ2-7; size: .; DNA: TGCGCCAGCAGCCAGGTAGCGGGACAGGGGTTTCCCTACGAGCAGTACTTC; CDR3: CASSQVAGQGFPYEQYF
V: TRBV5-6; D: .; J: TRBJ1-1; size: once; DNA: TGTGCCAGCAGCTTTTCCGCTGAAGCTTTCTTT; CDR3: CASSFSAEAFF
V: TRBV5-1; D: .; J: TRBJ2-3; size: .; DNA: TGCGCCAGCAGCTTTTTCGCGGGGGCAAGAGCAGATACGCAGTATTTT; CDR3: CASSFFAGARADTQYF
V: TRBV19; D: TRBD1; J: TRBJ1-5; size: few; DNA: TGTGCCAGTCAAGGACAGGGCATGCGGCAGCCCCAGCATTTT; CDR3: CASQGQGMRQPQHF
V: TRBV6-1; D: .; J: TRBJ1-2; size: once; DNA: TGTGCCAGCAGTGTCAGACAGGCTATATATGGCTACACCTTC; CDR3: CASSVRQAIYGYTF
V: TRBV7-2; D: TRBD2; J: TRBJ2-7; size: .; DNA: TGTGCTAGCAGCTCACCGACTAGCGGCTACGAGCAGTACTTC; CDR3: CASSSPTSGYEQYF
V: TRBV5-1; D: TRBD1; J: TRBJ2-4; size: .; DNA: TGCGCCAGCAGCCAGGGACAGGGCGACATTCAGTACTTC; CDR3: CASSQGQGDIQYF
V: TRBV7-6; D: TRBD1; J: TRBJ1-4; size: .; DNA: TGTGCCAGCAGCGGAACCGGGACAGGGGGATTAACTAATGAAAAACTGTTTTTT; CDR3: CASSGTGTGGLTNEKLFF
V: TRBV6-1; D: TRBD2; J: TRBJ2-1; size: .; DNA: TGTGCCAGCAGTGAGGGACTAGCGGGAGGACTTGAGCAGTTCTTC; CDR3: CASSEGLAGGLEQFF
V: TRBV19; D: .; J: TRBJ1-1; size: .; DNA: TGTGCCAGTAGTTGGGGGAGGGGTGACACTGAAGCTTTCTTT; CDR3: CASSWGRGDTEAFF
V: TRBV27; D: .; J: TRBJ1-1; size: .; DNA: TGTGCCAGCAGTTTATTTCGGGGTTCGGACACTGAAGCTTTCTTT; CDR3: CASSLFRGSDTEAFF
V: TRBV10-3; D: TRBD2; J: TRBJ2-1; size: .; DNA: TGTGCCATCAGTGGAGATCTTAGCGGGAGGGGGCACCAATCCCGCCGTGAGCAGTTCTTC; CDR3: CAISGDLSGRGHQSRREQFF
V: TRBV29-1; D: TRBD2; J: TRBJ2-7; size: .; DNA: TGCAGCGTCAAAGTGGGACTAGCGGCCTACGAGCAGTACTTC; CDR3: CSVKVGLAAYEQYF
V: TRBV28; D: .; J: TRBJ2-1; size: few; DNA: TGTGCCAGCAGTCTCCGGGCTACTAGCCGAAGCTCCTACAATGAGCAGTTCTTC; CDR3: CASSLRATSRSSYNEQFF
V: TRBV7-2; D: TRBD1; J: TRBJ1-1; size: .; DNA: TGTGCCAGCAGCTCGGGACAGGGGTATAGAGAAGCTTTCTTT; CDR3: CASSSGQGYREAFF
V: TRBV11-3; D: TRBD2; J: TRBJ2-5; size: .; DNA: TGTGCCAGCAGCTTAACTAGCGGGAGTGAGACCCAGTACTTC; CDR3: CASSLTSGSETQYF
V: TRBV5-6; D: .; J: TRBJ2-1; size: .; DNA: TGTGCCAGCAGCCCAGACGCGGGACGCTCCTACAATGAGCAGTTCTTC; CDR3: CASSPDAGRSYNEQFF
V: TRBV19; D: TRBD2; J: TRBJ2-1; size: .; DNA: TGTGCCAGTAGTGCCAGCGGGACCTCCCATTACAATGAGCAGTTCTTC; CDR3: CASSASGTSHYNEQFF
V: TRBV11-2; D: .; J: TRBJ1-1; size: .; DNA: TGTGCCAGCAGCCGCCGCAGGGGCGAGAGAAACACTGAAGCTTTCTTT; CDR3: CASSRRRGERNTEAFF